This T cell receptor (beta chain) stems from a study of shared clonotypes between healthy human individuals (dated by TCRdb to about 2020). Background on the whole study: Three men and a couple of women, aged 18 to 49 years, made up the cohort. For each donor, three plates each were used for CD4 naive and CD4 memory, two plates were used for CD8 naive, and one plate was used for CD8 memory. The study deeply sequenced blood TCR repertoires of about 5 healthy adults to estimate repertoire size and the extent of clonotype sharing between individuals. Different laboratories and diverse techniques were used to prepare libraries and sequence TCR repertoires, to increase sequencing depth and limit assay-specific biases. Per donor, leukapheresis produced somewhere between about 0.94 and 9 billion PBMCs. Summary of the overall study and its limitations: When several donors were compared, the shared fraction of clonotypes was about 5% for naive CD4, about 4% for naive CD8, 2% to 2.5% for memory CD4, and 0.35% to 0.5% for memory CD8. Rarefaction of sorted-subset datasets indicated incomplete sequencing despite the large sequencing depth. Only blood was sampled, and tissue TCR repertoires likely differ from those in blood. Estimated clonotype richness was generally larger for naive than for memory subsets. The small number of donors limited the genetic and exposure-history diversity represented. Pairwise subsampling indicated that sequencing depth was expected to affect the degree of clonotype sharing among donors. Compared with non-shared clonotypes, clonotypes shared by all four sorted-subset donors had higher generation probabilities.

Using the deep immunoSEQ assay, multiplex PCR amplified TCR CDR3 regions from genomic DNA. Extracted genomic DNA from each cell subset was spread evenly across all wells of several immunoSEQ 96-well plates, with each plate serving as a replicate. Each replicate PCR for sorted subsets received around 200 ng genomic DNA, equal to 28,000 or so T cell genomes. Purified libraries were measured with a Qubit 3.0 fluorometer, size-checked on a Bioanalyzer 2100, and measured again with the KAPA Library Quantification kit. Every immunoSEQ 96-well plate was sequenced on a separate single-read 150-cycle Illumina NextSeq 550 flow cell. For the original study's pipeline: Because only junctional sequences without quality scores were contained in the immunoSEQ output, filtering matching that applied to full-length reads could not be performed. To assign V/J genes and CDR3, sequences were annotated using PyIR, a Python wrapper for IgBLAST v1.9, with IMGT germline references. Any read was removed if the V/J assignment was weak (E-value above 1e-6), the CDR3 was missing, or the read contained stop codons, out-of-frame junctions, or ambiguous translated residues. V3J clonotypes were defined by identical inferred V gene, J gene, and CDR3 amino acid sequence. Percentage overlap between repertoires was calculated by dividing the number of shared unique clonotypes by the size of the smaller repertoire. RTK rarefaction, the Chao1 estimator, and Recon v2.1 estimates of unobserved clonotypes were used to assess repertoire richness. For all TCRbeta clonotypes obtained by the gDNA method from four donors, generation probabilities were computed with OLGA. The table was pulled from immuneACCESS by TCRdb, which kept in-frame rearrangements only. Such tables lose some clones; where checked, under half of the loss comes from unresolved V genes, and the rest has no known cause. V, J and clone size are those of that table, while D and trimming were read from the DNA. The sample table lists about 1.5 million clones, around 95% of them with a count of one. The ten largest account for approximately 1.1% of the sample.

The germline V gene (reference sequence) specifies LNHNV as CDR1 and YYDKDF as CDR2. The CDR3 runs 14 amino acids, cysteine and phenylalanine included. Only the CDR3 part of the read is kept: 42 bases, read in frame from the first base. V gives up 0 bases and J gives up 8 bases, and the segment between their germline ends measures 11 bases. This clone was seen only a few times. No antigen is known for it. No much larger clone exists at a distance of one base, and base qualities are not known. Healthy HIV-negative adults with no recently reported acute infections or vaccinations were included as donors. Every donor was a Caucasian adult residing in Nashville, Tennessee, USA. CD4+ T cells were enriched by magnetic negative selection, after which naive cells were positively selected on CD45RA and the negative fraction was taken as the memory subset. After blood collection by leukapheresis, PBMCs were isolated using Ficoll-Histopaque density gradient centrifugation and then cryopreserved in the vapor phase of liquid nitrogen. Analytical flow cytometry was used to check the purity and quantity of every magnetically sorted T cell population. Genomic DNA was isolated from each sorted fraction and quantified by UV absorbance on a Nanodrop 2000c.

The specimen was naive CD4+ T cells sorted from blood. Per the publication, the cell subset or site label means: CD45RA+ positively selected. The sequence is built from TRBV15 and TRBJ2-1; TRBD1 is a possible D gene, resting on 5 matching bases. The receptor was isolated from a man aged 25-45 years in good health. The CDR3 protein is CATSRDNVRDEQFF. The DNA sequence reads TGTGCCACCAGCAGAGATAATGTCAGGGATGAGCAGTTCTTC.